This TCR beta chain was documented in a study of blood T cell repertoires in COVID-19. Background on the study: The study drew acute and convalescent COVID-19 samples from the United States, Italy and Spain. From T cells, B-cell-depleted T cells, or PBMCs came the material, which was cDNA or gDNA.

In the original processing: Amplification of reference gene primers was used by the study to estimate nucleated cell counts. Clones were read by immunoSEQ multiplex PCR, and TCRdb kept only the in-frame ones, dropping some. V and J calls and clone size are as listed in that table; D and trimming were resolved from the DNA. This table has 200,000 to 250,000 clones, 85% to 90% appearing once. The CDR3 is made up of 15 amino acids. Per germline, CDR1 WNHNN and CDR2 SYGVQD (reference sequence). The J segment lost 15 bases and the V segment lost 0 bases, leaving 7 bases of the junction unmatched. Participants' reported clinical history set cohort assignment.

This TCR was sampled from a woman between 18 and 29 years old in a cohort exposed to, infected with or recovered from COVID-19 (not recorded which). Sequencing used PBMCs or T cells enriched from blood (not recorded which). V gene TRBV10-1 combines with J gene TRBJ2-1; 14 bases are a match to TRBD2. The CDR3 region has the DNA TGCGCCAGCAGTGAGTCGGGGGGACTAGCGGGAGTGATGTTCTTC. Encoded protein: CASSESGGLAGVMFF.